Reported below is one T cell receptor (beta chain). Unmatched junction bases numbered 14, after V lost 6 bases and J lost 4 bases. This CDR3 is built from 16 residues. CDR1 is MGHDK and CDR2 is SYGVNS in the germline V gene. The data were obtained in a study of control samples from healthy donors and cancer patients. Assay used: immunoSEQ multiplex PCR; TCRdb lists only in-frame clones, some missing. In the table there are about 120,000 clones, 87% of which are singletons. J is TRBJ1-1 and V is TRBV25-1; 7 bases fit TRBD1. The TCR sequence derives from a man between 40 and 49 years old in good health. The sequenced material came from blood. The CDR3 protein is CASRTGMEDSGTEAFF. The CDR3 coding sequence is TGTGCCAGCAGGACAGGGATGGAAGATAGCGGCACTGAAGCTTTCTTT.